The 11 T cell receptor beta chains given below trace back to one sample, sequenced in a study of blood T cell repertoires in COVID-19. The table came from immunoSEQ multiplex PCR; TCRdb's copy has only in-frame clones and leaves some out. The repertoire consists of under 5,500 clones, with almost 85% occurring once and the leading ten covering about an eighth. The source material was peripheral blood. The receptors shown here come from a man in his 70s with active COVID-19.

The chain couples TRBV28 to TRBJ1-2; 8 bases are shared with TRBD1. After removal of 5 bases from V and 4 bases from J, the junction contained 9 bases not matched to a gene. This CDR3 comprises 15 residues. Germline-derived CDR1 and CDR2 are MDHEN and SYDVKM. As DNA, the CDR3 is TGTGCCAGCAGTGGAGGACAGGGCCGGATCTATGGCTACACCTTC. Encoded protein: CASSGGQGRIYGYTF.

This clone was seen a single time. The chain joins TRBV28 to TRBJ1-4; possibly TRBD1 for D (5 bases). Between the trimmed V and J ends, which lost 6 bases and 3 bases, there was a span of 14 bases. The CDR3 covers 15 residues. Germline loops: CDR1 MDHEN, CDR2 SYDVKM. The CDR3 is CASRQGDSSNEKLFF. CDR3 DNA sequence: TGTGCCAGCAGGCAGGGTGATTCGTCTAATGAAAAACTGTTTTTT.

The V and J genes are TRBV27 and TRBJ1-1; D is unclear. Trimming stripped 0 bases from V and 3 bases from J, with 5 bases between. The germline V gene has CDR1 MNHEY and CDR2 SMNVEV (reference sequence). This CDR3 contains 13 residues. The DNA of the CDR3 is TGTGCCAGCAGTTTATCAGAGGACACTGAAGCTTTCTTT. It translates to CASSLSEDTEAFF.

By sample share, this clone is medium-sized (0.01 to 0.1%). The chain couples TRBV6-6 to TRBJ1-5, with D tentatively TRBD1 (6 bases). CDR1 is MNHNY and CDR2 is SVGAGI in the germline V gene (reference sequence). This CDR3 has 13 residues. Between the trimmed V and J ends, which lost 9 bases and 6 bases, there was a span of 15 bases. CDR3 loop: CASQPGGPQPQHF. CDR3 coding DNA: TGTGCCAGTCAACCTGGGGGCCCTCAGCCCCAGCATTTT.

The J gene is TRBJ1-6, the V gene TRBV3-1 (or the pseudogene TRBV3-2); 9 nucleotides agree with TRBD1. Germline values: CDR1 LGHDT, CDR2 YNNKEL (reference sequence). The J segment lost 7 bases and the V segment lost 7 bases, leaving 8 bases of the junction unmatched. CDR3 length equals 15 residues. CDR3 DNA sequence: TGTGCCAGCAACCGCCAGACAGGGGGAAATTCACCCCTCCACTTT. Its protein is CASNRQTGGNSPLHF.

The chain recombines TRBV6-6 with TRBJ1-5, with D unclear. V dropped 5 bases and J dropped 0 bases, with 8 bases sitting between them. The CDR3 is 14 amino acids. Germline assignment: CDR1 MNHNY and CDR2 SVGAGI (reference sequence). CDR3 in amino acids: CASSKGGSNQPQHF. CDR3 coding DNA: TGTGCCAGCAGTAAAGGAGGTAGCAATCAGCCCCAGCATTTT.

The J gene is TRBJ2-2, the V gene TRBV9; D uncertain. The CDR3 runs 16 residues. V lost 1 base to trimming and J lost 0 bases, with 10 bases between them. CDR1 is SGDLS, CDR2 YYNGEE, per germline. As DNA, the CDR3 is TGTGCCAGCAGCGTACTACAGAACCCGAACACCGGGGAGCTGTTTTTT. Translated, it gives CASSVLQNPNTGELFF.

The chain uses TRBV5-1 and TRBJ2-2; the match to TRBD2 covers 7 bases. Germline trimming cut 3 bases from V and 4 bases from J; bases unmatched to any gene: 6. Germline V CDR1 and CDR2: SGHRS, YFSETQ. The CDR3 is made up of 15 amino acids. CDR3 sequence (DNA): TGCGCCAGCAGCTCGAGGGGAGGGAGCACCGGGGAGCTGTTTTTT. Residues: CASSSRGGSTGELFF.

V is TRBV5-1 and J is TRBJ2-3; possibly TRBD2 for D (5 bases). The CDR3 totals 15 residues. Per germline, CDR1 SGHRS and CDR2 YFSETQ. V was pared by 0 bases and J by 2 bases, with 10 bases between. This chain's CDR3 is CASSLERVDTDTQYF. For the CDR3, the DNA is TGCGCCAGCAGCTTGGAGAGGGTGGACACAGATACGCAGTATTTT.

By sample fraction, this clone is large (0.1 to 1%). The chain has TRBV3-1 (or the pseudogene TRBV3-2) and TRBJ1-5; no clear D gene. Germline CDR1 reads LGHDT; CDR2 reads YNNKEL (reference sequence). The V gene lost 4 bases and the J gene lost 4 bases, with 11 bases spanning the gap. The CDR3 consists of 14 residues. CDR3 residues: CASSPSDLNQPQHF. The CDR3, as DNA: TGTGCCAGCAGCCCATCTGACTTGAATCAGCCCCAGCATTTT.

The V gene is TRBV5-1, the J gene TRBJ1-2, with D hard to call. Trimming took 4 bases from V and 5 from J, leaving 12 bases between them. This CDR3 is 13 amino acids long. Germline lookup yields CDR1 SGHRS and CDR2 YFSETQ. The CDR3 coding sequence is TGCGCCAGCAGCCCTGACAATTCTTATGGCTACACCTTC. Residues: CASSPDNSYGYTF.